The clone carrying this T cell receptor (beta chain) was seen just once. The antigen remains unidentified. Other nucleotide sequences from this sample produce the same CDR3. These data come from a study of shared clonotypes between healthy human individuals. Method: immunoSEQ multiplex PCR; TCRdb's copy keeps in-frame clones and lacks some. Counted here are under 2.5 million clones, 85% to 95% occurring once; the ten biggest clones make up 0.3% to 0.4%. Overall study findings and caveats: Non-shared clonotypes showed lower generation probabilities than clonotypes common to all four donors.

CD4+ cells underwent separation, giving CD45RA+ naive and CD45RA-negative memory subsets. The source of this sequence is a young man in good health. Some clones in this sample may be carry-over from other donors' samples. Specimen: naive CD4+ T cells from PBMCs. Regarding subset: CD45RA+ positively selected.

Written as DNA, the CDR3 is TGTGCCTGGAGCGCCGGACTAGCGGTTTACAATGAGCAGTTCTTC. Protein: CAWSAGLAVYNEQFF. The rearrangement links TRBV30 to TRBJ2-1, with TRBD2 matching over 10 bases. CDR3 length equals 15 residues. CDR1 and CDR2 (germline): GTSNPN, SVGIG (reference sequence). Germline trimming cut 3 bases from V and 4 bases from J; bases unmatched to any gene: 6. Filled out from reference TRBV30 and TRBJ2-1, the complete variable domain reads SQTIHQWPATLVQPVGSPLSLECTVEGTSNPNLYWYRQAAGRGLQLLFYSVGIGQISSEVPQNLSASRPQDRQFILSSKKLLLSDSGFYLCAWSAGLAVYNEQFFGPGTRLTVL.